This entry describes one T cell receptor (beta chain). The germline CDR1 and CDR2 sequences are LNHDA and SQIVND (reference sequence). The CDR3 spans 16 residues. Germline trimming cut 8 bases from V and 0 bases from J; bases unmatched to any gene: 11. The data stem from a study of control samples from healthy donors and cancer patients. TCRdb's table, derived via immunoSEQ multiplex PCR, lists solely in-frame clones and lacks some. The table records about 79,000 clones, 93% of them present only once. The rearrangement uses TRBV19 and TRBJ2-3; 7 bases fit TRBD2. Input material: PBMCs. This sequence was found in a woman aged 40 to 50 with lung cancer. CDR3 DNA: TGTGCCAGTGCACAAGTAGGGCGGGGGAGCACAGATACGCAGTATTTT. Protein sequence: CASAQVGRGSTDTQYF. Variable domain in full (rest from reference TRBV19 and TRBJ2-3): DGGITQSPKYLFRKEGQNVTLSCEQNLNHDAMYWYRQDPGQGLRLIYYSQIVNDFQKGDIAEGYSVSREKKESFPLTVTSAQKNPTAFYLCASAQVGRGSTDTQYFGPGTRLTVL.